These 3 T cell receptor beta chains came from one sample sequenced in a study of cytomegalovirus exposure and HLA in healthy donors (dated by TCRdb to the late 2010s). Preparation of the library involved the immunoSEQ multiplex PCR assay. For the multiplex PCR, a mixture combining 60 forward primers for TCR Vbeta segments and 13 reverse primers for TCR Jbeta segments was used. TCRdb's version of the immuneACCESS table is confined to in-frame rearrangements and falls short of the full clone set. An unresolved V gene accounts for under half of the shortfall where checked; the remainder is of unknown origin. The sample's table lists a count of about 77,000 clones. The ten top clones hold roughly 13% of the sample. The sequenced material came from PBMCs. Receptors were obtained from a man aged 45-65 years in good health and CMV-seropositive.

The CDR3 nucleotides read TGCAGCGTTGCCGAGGGAAGGGGGCGAGGGGAAAAACTGTTTTTT. Its protein product is CSVAEGRGRGEKLFF. V gene TRBV29-1 combines with J gene TRBJ1-4; 7 bases map to TRBD1. V was clipped by 4 bases and J by 8 bases; unmatched bases: 13. The CDR3 loop spans 15 amino acids. The germline gives CDR1 SQVTM, CDR2 ANQGSEA. Using reference TRBV29-1 and TRBJ1-4 for the parts outside the CDR3, the full variable domain is SAVISQKPSRDICQRGTSLTIQCQVDSQVTMMFWYRQQPGQSLTLIATANQGSEATYESGFVIDKFPISRPNLTFSTLTVSNMSPEDSSIYLCSVAEGRGRGEKLFFGSGTQLSVL.

This clone is classed as medium-sized by frequency. CDR3 protein: CASSYGAGNYNEQFF. CDR3 DNA: TGTGCCAGCAGTTACGGGGCAGGGAACTACAATGAGCAGTTCTTC. This chain uses TRBV6-5 with TRBJ2-1; a weak D match, TRBD1 (5 bases). From germline, CDR1 is MNHEY and CDR2 SVGAGI. The CDR3 is made up of 15 amino acids. Trimming took off 2 bases at V and 3 bases at J, with 11 bases between the two ends.

The chain couples TRBV5-6 to TRBJ1-2; D is possibly TRBD1 (5 bases). Deletions cut 4 bases from V and 3 bases from J, with 10 bases between. The CDR3 has 13 amino acids. CDR1 is SGHDT and CDR2 is YYEEEE in the germline V gene. Here the CDR3 reads CASSPARDYGYTF. CDR3 coding DNA: TGTGCCAGCAGCCCGGCCAGGGACTATGGCTACACCTTC. Full variable domain (remainder filled in from reference TRBV5-6 and TRBJ1-2): DAGVTQSPTHLIKTRGQQVTLRCSPKSGHDTVSWYQQALGQGPQFIFQYYEEEERQRGNFPDRFSGHQFPNYSSELNVNALLLGDSALYLCASSPARDYGYTFGSGTRLTVV.